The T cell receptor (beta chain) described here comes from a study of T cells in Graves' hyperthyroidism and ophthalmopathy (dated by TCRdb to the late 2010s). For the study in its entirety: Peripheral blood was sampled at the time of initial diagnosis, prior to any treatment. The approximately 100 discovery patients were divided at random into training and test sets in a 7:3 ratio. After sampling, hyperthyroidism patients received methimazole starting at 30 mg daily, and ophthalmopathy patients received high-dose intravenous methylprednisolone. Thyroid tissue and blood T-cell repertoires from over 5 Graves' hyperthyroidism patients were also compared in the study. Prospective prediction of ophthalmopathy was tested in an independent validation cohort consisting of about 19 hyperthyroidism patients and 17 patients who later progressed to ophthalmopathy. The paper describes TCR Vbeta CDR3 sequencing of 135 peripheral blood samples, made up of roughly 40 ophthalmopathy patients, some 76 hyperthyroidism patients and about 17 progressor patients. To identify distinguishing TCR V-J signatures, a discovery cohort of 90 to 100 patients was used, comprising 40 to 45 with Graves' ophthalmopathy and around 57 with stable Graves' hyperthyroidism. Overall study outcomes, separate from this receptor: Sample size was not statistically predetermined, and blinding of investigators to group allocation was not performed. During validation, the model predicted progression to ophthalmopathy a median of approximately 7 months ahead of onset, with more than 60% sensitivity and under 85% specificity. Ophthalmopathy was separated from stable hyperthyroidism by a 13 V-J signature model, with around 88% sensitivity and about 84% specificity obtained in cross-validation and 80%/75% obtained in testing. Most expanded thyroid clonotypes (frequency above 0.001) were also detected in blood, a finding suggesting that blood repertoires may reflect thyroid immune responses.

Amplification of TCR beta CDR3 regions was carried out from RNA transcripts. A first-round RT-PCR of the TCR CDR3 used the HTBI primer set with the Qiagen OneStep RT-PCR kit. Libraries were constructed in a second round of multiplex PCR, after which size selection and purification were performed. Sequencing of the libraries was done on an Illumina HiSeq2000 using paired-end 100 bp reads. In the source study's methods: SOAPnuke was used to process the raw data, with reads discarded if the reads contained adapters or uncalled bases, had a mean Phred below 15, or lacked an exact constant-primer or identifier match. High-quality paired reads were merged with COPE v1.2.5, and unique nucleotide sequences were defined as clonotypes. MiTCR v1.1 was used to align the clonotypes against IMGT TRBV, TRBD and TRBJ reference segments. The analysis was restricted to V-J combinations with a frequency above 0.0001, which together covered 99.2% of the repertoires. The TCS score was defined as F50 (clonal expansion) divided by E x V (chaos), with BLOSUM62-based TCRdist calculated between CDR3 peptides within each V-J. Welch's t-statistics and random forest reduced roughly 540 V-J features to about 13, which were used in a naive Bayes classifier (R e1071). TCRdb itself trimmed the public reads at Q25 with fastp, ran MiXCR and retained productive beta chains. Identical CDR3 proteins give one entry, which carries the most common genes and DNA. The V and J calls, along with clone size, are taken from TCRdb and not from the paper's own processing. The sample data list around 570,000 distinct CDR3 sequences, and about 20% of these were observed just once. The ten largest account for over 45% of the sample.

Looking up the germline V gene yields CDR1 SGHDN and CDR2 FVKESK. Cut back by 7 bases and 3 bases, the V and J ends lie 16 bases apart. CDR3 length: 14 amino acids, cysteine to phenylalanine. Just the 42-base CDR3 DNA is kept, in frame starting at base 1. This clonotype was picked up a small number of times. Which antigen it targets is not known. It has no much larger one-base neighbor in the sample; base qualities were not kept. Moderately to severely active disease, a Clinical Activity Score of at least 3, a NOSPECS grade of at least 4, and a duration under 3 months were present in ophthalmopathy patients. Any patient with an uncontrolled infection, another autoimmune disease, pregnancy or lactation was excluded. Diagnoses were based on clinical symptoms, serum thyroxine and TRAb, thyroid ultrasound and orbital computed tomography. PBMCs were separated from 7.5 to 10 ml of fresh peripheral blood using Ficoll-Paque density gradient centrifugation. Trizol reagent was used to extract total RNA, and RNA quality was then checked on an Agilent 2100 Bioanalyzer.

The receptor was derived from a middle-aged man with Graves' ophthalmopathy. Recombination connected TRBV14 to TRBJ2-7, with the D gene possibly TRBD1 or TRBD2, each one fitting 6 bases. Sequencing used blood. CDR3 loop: CASNPGADHYEQYF. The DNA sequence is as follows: TGTGCCAGCAACCCGGGGGCAGACCACTACGAGCAGTACTTC.